A single sample gave rise to the 30 T cell receptor beta chains below, sequenced in a study of T cell changes during pregnancy in multiple sclerosis. This table comes from immunoSEQ multiplex PCR, and its TCRdb copy is limited to in-frame clones, with some not included. Among nearly 110,000 clones listed, 85% to 95% were seen once. The material sequenced was peripheral blood, taken in the third trimester of pregnancy. These receptors were taken from a female donor in good health, enrolled as a control in a pregnancy study.

The V call is TRBV19, the J call TRBJ1-6, with a tentative D call TRBD1 (6 bases). This CDR3 has 14 residues. Looked up from germline, CDR1 is LNHDA and CDR2 is SQIVND (reference sequence). The ends were cut back, 3 bases at V and 8 bases at J, with 11 bases in the middle. CDR3 protein: CASSIGEGDSPLHF. Written as DNA, the CDR3 is TGTGCCAGTAGTATCGGGGAGGGGGATTCACCCCTCCACTTT.

This clone was observed a single time. At one end the junction does not follow the germline gene, possibly because of a read error. The chain is built from TRBV29-1 and TRBJ1-2, with TRBD1 matching 7 bases. In germline, CDR1 is SQVTM, CDR2 ANQGSEA. The CDR3 loop spans 13 amino acids. The CDR3 sequence: CSDGQVNNHGYTF. CDR3 coding DNA: TGCAGCGATGGACAGGTGAATAACCATGGCTACACCTTC.

This rearrangement joins TRBV10-3 to TRBJ1-6; D is unclear. This CDR3 has 13 amino acids. Trimming removed 3 bases at V and 6 bases at J, with 6 bases between. CDR1 is ENHRY, CDR2 SYGVKD, per germline. CDR3 nucleotides: TGTGCCATCAGTGACGAGCCTAATTCACCCCTCCACTTT. Translating it yields CAISDEPNSPLHF.

This clone was detected once. The rearrangement uses TRBV5-4 and TRBJ2-7, with 9 bases matching TRBD1. V trimming: 4 bases; J trimming: 2 bases; junction bases outside the gene matches: 7. CDR1 and CDR2 from the germline V gene are SGHNT and YYREEE (reference sequence). The CDR3 length is 15 residues. The CDR3 coding sequence is TGTGCCAGCAGCCCCACCGGGACAGGGACCTACGAGCAGTACTTC. Its translation: CASSPTGTGTYEQYF.

The CDR3 DNA reads as TGCGCCAGCAGCCAAGGACTATTCATGAACACTGAAGCTTTCTTT. Its protein is CASSQGLFMNTEAFF. This chain links TRBV4-3 with TRBJ1-1; no definite D call. V lost 1 base and J lost 0, with 9 bases in between. Germline V gene sequence: CDR1 LGHNA, CDR2 YSLEER. The CDR3 is 15 amino acids.

V is TRBV7-2 and J is TRBJ1-2; 8 bases are a match to TRBD1. The germline CDR1 and CDR2 sequences are SGHTA and FQGNSA. The CDR3 covers 15 residues. Unmatched junction bases numbered 8, after V lost 2 bases and J lost 6 bases. CDR3 loop: CASSLLRSGGNGYTF. The CDR3 nucleotides are TGTGCCAGCAGCTTACTCAGATCAGGGGGCAATGGCTACACCTTC.

The chain employs TRBV5-1 and TRBJ1-4; 8 nucleotides agree with TRBD1. The CDR3 loop spans 15 amino acids. Germline V gene lookup returns CDR1 SGHRS and CDR2 YFSETQ. V was pared by 3 bases and J by 5 bases, with 6 bases of the junction left unmatched. CDR3 nucleotide sequence: TGCGCCAGCAGCTGGATGACAGGGGTGAATGAAAAACTGTTTTTT. It yields the protein CASSWMTGVNEKLFF.

The chain joins TRBV10-3 to TRBJ2-7; TRBD1 might be the D (6 bases). V lost 6 bases and J 12 bases, leaving 12 bases between the germline ends. This CDR3 comprises 10 residues. The V gene's germline CDR1 is ENHRY and CDR2 SYGVKD. In nucleotides, the CDR3 is TGTGCCATCAGGGAGGACAGCTGGTACTTC. It specifies CAIREDSWYF.

The chain has TRBV6-1 and TRBJ2-2; 10 nucleotides align to TRBD1. The trim removed 4 bases at V and 5 bases at J, leaving 7 bases unmatched. There are 16 residues in the CDR3. Per the germline V gene, CDR1 is MNHNS and CDR2 is SASEGT. In DNA form, the CDR3 reads TGTGCCAGCAGTGGACAGGGGGCAAAGAAAACCGGGGAGCTGTTTTTT. Amino acids: CASSGQGAKKTGELFF.

The rearrangement uses TRBV11-3 and TRBJ2-1; D is undetermined. The ends were cut back, 5 bases at V and 1 base at J, with 15 bases in the middle. Germline V CDR1 and CDR2: SGHNT, YENEEA. The CDR3 covers 16 residues. Written as DNA, the CDR3 is TGTGCCAGCAGCCCTCGTACCCTGGCATCCTACAATGAGCAGTTCTTC. This gives the protein CASSPRTLASYNEQFF.

The V gene is TRBV19, the J gene TRBJ1-5; maybe TRBD1 (6 bases). Germline V gene lookup returns CDR1 LNHDA and CDR2 SQIVND (reference sequence). The CDR3 covers 14 residues. V was shortened by 5 bases and J by 3 bases, with 11 bases between the two germline ends. This CDR3 is CASSVRDNNQPQHF. The CDR3 DNA follows: TGTGCCAGTAGTGTCCGGGACAACAATCAGCCCCAGCATTTT.

This rearrangement joins TRBV5-1 to TRBJ2-5; possibly TRBD1 for D (6 bases). From germline, CDR1 is SGHRS and CDR2 YFSETQ. The CDR3 is 14 amino acids. The V end lost 1 base, the J end lost 5 bases, and 12 bases lay between the germline ends. CDR3 in DNA: TGCGCCAGCAGCTTGTCAAGGACAGTGGAGACCCAGTACTTC. It translates to CASSLSRTVETQYF.

This rearrangement joins TRBV10-2 to TRBJ2-1, with D perhaps matching TRBD1 (5 bases). Germline V gene sequence: CDR1 WSHSY, CDR2 SAAADI. The V and J ends lost 6 bases and 3 bases respectively, with 9 bases between them. There are 13 residues in the CDR3. The DNA of the CDR3 is TGCGCCAGCAGACAGGCTATCTACAATGAGCAGTTCTTC. Its translation: CASRQAIYNEQFF.

V gene TRBV10-1 combines with J gene TRBJ2-7; D not resolved. The CDR3 has 13 amino acids. The germline CDR1 and CDR2 sequences are WNHNN and SYGVQD (reference sequence). Trimming pared 0 bases from V and 6 bases from J, leaving 9 bases between. The CDR3 here is CASSESSFSEQYF. In nucleotides, the CDR3 is TGCGCCAGCAGTGAGTCTAGCTTTTCCGAGCAGTACTTC.

This clone was detected only a few times. The V call is TRBV7-2, the J call TRBJ2-5; the match to TRBD2 covers 12 bases. The CDR3 contains 18 residues. Germline V gene data show CDR1 as SGHTA and CDR2 as FQGNSA. V lost 4 bases, J lost 1 base, and 10 bases stayed unmatched. DNA for the CDR3: TGTGCCAGCAGCTCCTTCTCCGGACTAGCGGGAATCCAAGAGACCCAGTACTTC. The encoded protein is CASSSFSGLAGIQETQYF.

V and J are TRBV4-2 and TRBJ2-7, with D perhaps TRBD1 (6 bases). Per the germline V gene, CDR1 is LGHNA and CDR2 is YNFKEQ. Trimming cost V 4 bases and J 5 bases, with 12 bases left between them. The CDR3 consists of 13 residues. The CDR3 sequence: CASSPNRVHEQYF. CDR3 in DNA: TGTGCCAGCAGCCCAAACAGGGTCCACGAGCAGTACTTC.

This sequence joins TRBV7-6 and TRBJ1-1; D might be TRBD1 (5 bases). This CDR3 has 16 residues. V shed 1 base and J shed 4 bases, with 16 bases lying between them. CDR1 is SGHVS and CDR2 is FNYEAQ in the germline V gene. Here the CDR3 reads CASSLEWGRVGTEAFF. The CDR3 DNA reads as TGTGCCAGCAGCTTAGAGTGGGGCAGGGTGGGCACTGAAGCTTTCTTT.

The V call is TRBV4-1, the J call TRBJ1-2; 8 nucleotides agree with TRBD1. The CDR3 sequence is 15 residues long. The J segment lost 4 bases and the V segment lost 1 base, leaving 5 bases of the junction unmatched. CDR1 and CDR2 (germline): MGHRA, YSYEKL. The CDR3 sequence is CASSQVQGAIYGYTF. CDR3 bases: TGCGCCAGCAGCCAAGTCCAGGGGGCAATCTATGGCTACACCTTC.

The chain couples TRBV11-2 to TRBJ1-3; D is ambiguous. CDR1 and CDR2 from the germline V gene are SGHAT and FQNNGV. V shed 0 bases and J shed 0 bases, with 6 bases lying between them. This CDR3 has 15 residues. As DNA, the CDR3 is TGTGCCAGCAGCTTAGACCGCGGCTCTGGAAACACCATATATTTT. This encodes CASSLDRGSGNTIYF.

The chain recombines TRBV9 with TRBJ1-1; no clear D. Germline CDR1 reads SGDLS; CDR2 reads YYNGEE. Between the trimmed V and J ends, which lost 4 bases and 0 bases, there was a span of 19 bases. The CDR3 spans 17 residues. The CDR3 DNA follows: TGTGCCAGCAGCCCAGACTTCAATGCGGGAATGAACACTGAAGCTTTCTTT. Its protein product is CASSPDFNAGMNTEAFF.

This sequence joins TRBV21-1 and TRBJ2-5; TRBD2 reflects the table's D call only, with no check against the DNA. TRBV21-1 is classified as a pseudogene. The CDR3 spans 17 residues. The CDR3 loop is CASSPRTSGGTQETQYF. CDR3 sequence (DNA): TGTGCCAGCAGCCCGCGGACTAGCGGGGGGACCCAAGAGACCCAGTACTTC.

Written as DNA, the CDR3 is TGCGCCAGCAGCCGGGTGGGACTAGCGGTCTACAATGAGCAGTTCTTC. It is translated as CASSRVGLAVYNEQFF. The chain recombines TRBV4-1 with TRBJ2-1; 11 bases are a match to TRBD2. This CDR3 spans 16 amino acids. Germline CDR1 MGHRA, CDR2 YSYEKL. V lost 4 bases, J lost 3 bases, and 5 bases stayed unmatched.

This sequence joins TRBV19 and TRBJ2-7, with no clear D. The CDR3 runs to 13 residues. Germline CDR1 is LNHDA and CDR2 is SQIVND (reference sequence). Trimming stripped 2 bases from V and 7 bases from J, with 12 bases between. DNA of the CDR3: TGTGCCAGTAGTATAACTCCAGGCTGGGAGCAGTACTTC. Translation: CASSITPGWEQYF.

V usage is TRBV4-3 and J usage is TRBJ1-2; possibly TRBD1 for D (5 bases). Germline V gene data show CDR1 as LGHNA and CDR2 as YSLEER. The ends were cut back, 1 base at V and 8 bases at J, with 11 bases in the middle. The CDR3 consists of 13 residues. The CDR3: CASSQASGTGYTF. In DNA form, the CDR3 reads TGCGCCAGCAGCCAAGCGAGCGGGACCGGCTACACCTTC.

The chain combines TRBV18 with TRBJ1-4; TRBD1 might be the D (5 bases). Trimming shortened V by 0 bases and J by 0 bases, and 8 bases separated the two germline ends. The CDR3 length is 16 residues. From germline, CDR1 is KGHSH and CDR2 LQKENI. The CDR3 DNA is TGTGCCAGCTCACCACCGGCGGGGGCAACTAATGAAAAACTGTTTTTT. Protein product: CASSPPAGATNEKLFF.

This clone was detected only a few times. The rearrangement joins TRBV9 to TRBJ2-3, with TRBD2 identical over 14 bases. J gave up 1 base and V 4 bases, and 8 bases lay outside the gene matches. The CDR3 has 18 amino acids. In germline, CDR1 is SGDLS, CDR2 YYNGEE. This chain's CDR3 is CASSLTSGGATGTDTQYF. Written as DNA, the CDR3 is TGTGCCAGCAGCTTGACTAGCGGGGGGGCCACTGGCACAGATACGCAGTATTTT.

The V gene is TRBV7-3, the J gene TRBJ2-2; the D gene is possibly TRBD2 (5 bases). V shed 5 bases and J shed 3 bases, with 10 bases lying between them. Germline V CDR1 and CDR2: SGHTA, FQGTGA. The CDR3 has 14 amino acids. This chain's CDR3 is CASSRGHDTGELFF. For the CDR3, the DNA is TGTGCCAGCAGCAGAGGGCACGACACCGGGGAGCTGTTTTTT.

The table lists this clone with a few counts. This chain uses TRBV9 with TRBJ2-3; a weak D match, TRBD2 (7 bases). Germline CDR1 reads SGDLS; CDR2 reads YYNGEE. The V end lost 1 base, the J end lost 4 bases, and 16 bases lay between the germline ends. CDR3 length: 16 amino acids. The DNA of the CDR3 is TGTGCCAGCAGCGTATTCTCGGGGGGCACGTCAGATACGCAGTATTTT. It codes for CASSVFSGGTSDTQYF.

The chain carries TRBV4-1 and TRBJ1-1; 10 positions match TRBD1. The CDR3 covers 15 residues. Unmatched junction bases numbered 9, after V lost 3 bases and J lost 8 bases. CDR1 is MGHRA and CDR2 is YSYEKL in the germline V gene. The CDR3 protein is CASSHRTGGEKEAFF. The DNA of the CDR3 is TGCGCCAGCAGCCATCGGACAGGGGGAGAGAAAGAAGCTTTCTTT.

This clone was counted once. This sequence joins TRBV9 and TRBJ2-2; possible D gene TRBD1, 6 bases. CDR3 length equals 15 residues. Trimming took 5 bases from V and 3 from J, leaving 14 bases between them. Germline loops: CDR1 SGDLS, CDR2 YYNGEE. The CDR3 loop is CASSSRGYDTGELFF. The CDR3 DNA reads TGTGCCAGCAGTTCTAGGGGGTATGACACCGGGGAGCTGTTTTTT.